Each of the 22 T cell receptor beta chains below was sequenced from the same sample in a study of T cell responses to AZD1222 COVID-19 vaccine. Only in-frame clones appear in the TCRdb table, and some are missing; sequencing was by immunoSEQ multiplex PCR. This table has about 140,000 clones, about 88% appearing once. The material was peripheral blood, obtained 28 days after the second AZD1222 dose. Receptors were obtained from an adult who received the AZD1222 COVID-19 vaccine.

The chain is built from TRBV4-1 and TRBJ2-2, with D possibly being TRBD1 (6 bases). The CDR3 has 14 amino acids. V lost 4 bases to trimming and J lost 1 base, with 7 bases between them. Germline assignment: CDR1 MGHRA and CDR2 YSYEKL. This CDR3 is CASSRGQNTGELFF. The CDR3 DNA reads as TGCGCCAGCAGCCGGGGGCAGAACACCGGGGAGCTGTTTTTT.

For the CDR3, the DNA is TGTGCCAGCAGCCAAAATTTAGCTAGGCTGTTCTTC. Translating gives CASSQNLARLFF. V usage is TRBV3-1 (or the pseudogene TRBV3-2) and J usage is TRBJ2-1; D is uncertain. Germline V lookup: CDR1 LGHDT, CDR2 YNNKEL (reference sequence). V lost 2 bases and J 15 bases, leaving 14 bases between the germline ends. The CDR3 spans 12 residues.

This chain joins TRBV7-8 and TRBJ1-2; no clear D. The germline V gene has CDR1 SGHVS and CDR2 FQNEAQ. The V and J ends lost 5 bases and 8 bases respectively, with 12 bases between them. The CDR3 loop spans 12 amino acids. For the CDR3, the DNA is TGTGCCAGCAGCCCTAGGAACGGAGGCTACACCTTC. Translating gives CASSPRNGGYTF.

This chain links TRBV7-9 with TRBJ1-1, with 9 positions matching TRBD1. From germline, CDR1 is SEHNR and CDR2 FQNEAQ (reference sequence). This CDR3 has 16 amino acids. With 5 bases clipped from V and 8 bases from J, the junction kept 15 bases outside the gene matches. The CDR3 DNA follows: TGTGCCAGCAGCCGACCCGGGACAGGGACCTCTTCAGAAGCTTTCTTT. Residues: CASSRPGTGTSSEAFF.

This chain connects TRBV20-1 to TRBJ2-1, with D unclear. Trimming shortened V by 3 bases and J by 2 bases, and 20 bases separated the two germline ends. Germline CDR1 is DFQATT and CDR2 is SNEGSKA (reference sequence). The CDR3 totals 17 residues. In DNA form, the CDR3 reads TGCAGTGCTAGTCCACCCCCCATCAGAGGTCCCTACAATGAGCAGTTCTTC. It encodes CSASPPPIRGPYNEQFF.

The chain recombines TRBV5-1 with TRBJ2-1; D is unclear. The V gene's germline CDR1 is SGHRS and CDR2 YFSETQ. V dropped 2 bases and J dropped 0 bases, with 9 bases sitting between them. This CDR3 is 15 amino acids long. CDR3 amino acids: CASSFDGFSYNEQFF. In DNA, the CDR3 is TGCGCCAGCAGCTTTGACGGGTTCTCCTACAATGAGCAGTTCTTC.

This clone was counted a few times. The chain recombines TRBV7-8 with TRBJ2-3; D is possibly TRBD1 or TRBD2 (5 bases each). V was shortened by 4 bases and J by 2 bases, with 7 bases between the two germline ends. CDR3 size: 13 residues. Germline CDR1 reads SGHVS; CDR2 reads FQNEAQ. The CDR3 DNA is TGTGCCAGCAGCTGGGGGATCACAGATACGCAGTATTTT. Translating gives CASSWGITDTQYF. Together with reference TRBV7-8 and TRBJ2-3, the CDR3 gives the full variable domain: GAGVSQSPRYKVAKRGQDVALRCDPISGHVSLFWYQQALGQGPEFLTYFQNEAQLDKSGLPSDRFFAERPEGSVSTLKIQRTQQEDSAVYLCASSWGITDTQYFGPGTRLTVL.

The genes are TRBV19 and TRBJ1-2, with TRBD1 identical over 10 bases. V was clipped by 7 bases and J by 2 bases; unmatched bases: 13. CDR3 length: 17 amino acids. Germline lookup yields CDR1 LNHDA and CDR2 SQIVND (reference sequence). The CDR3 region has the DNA TGTGCCAGTAAAAGTTCATCGACAGGGGGCTGGAACTATGGCTACACCTTC. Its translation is CASKSSSTGGWNYGYTF.

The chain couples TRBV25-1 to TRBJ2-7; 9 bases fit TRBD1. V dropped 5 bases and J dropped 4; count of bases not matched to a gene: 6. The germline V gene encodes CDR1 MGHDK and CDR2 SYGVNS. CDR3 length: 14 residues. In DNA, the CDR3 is TGTGCCAGCAGTTCCGGGACAGGGAGTTACGAGCAGTACTTC. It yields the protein CASSSGTGSYEQYF.

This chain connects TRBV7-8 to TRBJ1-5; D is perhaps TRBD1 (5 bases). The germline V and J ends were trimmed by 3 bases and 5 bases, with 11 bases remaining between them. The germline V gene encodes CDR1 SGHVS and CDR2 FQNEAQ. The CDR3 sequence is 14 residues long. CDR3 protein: CASSFGTTYQPQHF. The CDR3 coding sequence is TGTGCCAGCAGCTTTGGGACGACTTATCAGCCCCAGCATTTT.

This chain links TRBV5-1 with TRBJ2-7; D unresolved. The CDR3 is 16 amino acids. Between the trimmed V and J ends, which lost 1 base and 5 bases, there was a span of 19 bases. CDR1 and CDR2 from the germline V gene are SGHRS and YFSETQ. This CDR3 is CASSLIRHLPEHEQYF. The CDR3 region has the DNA TGCGCCAGCAGCTTGATTCGCCATCTACCCGAGCACGAGCAGTACTTC.

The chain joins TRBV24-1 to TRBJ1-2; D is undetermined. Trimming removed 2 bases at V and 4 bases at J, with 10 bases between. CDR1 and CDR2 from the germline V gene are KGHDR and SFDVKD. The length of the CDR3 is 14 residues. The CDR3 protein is CATSDSTHGYGYTF. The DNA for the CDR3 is TGTGCCACCAGTGATTCCACCCATGGCTATGGCTACACCTTC.

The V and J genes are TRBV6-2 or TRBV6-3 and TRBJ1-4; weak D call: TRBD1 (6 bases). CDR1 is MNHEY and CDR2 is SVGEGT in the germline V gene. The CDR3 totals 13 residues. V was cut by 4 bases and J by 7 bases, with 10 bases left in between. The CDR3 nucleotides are TGTGCCAGCAGTTCTCGGACAGTTGAAAAACTGTTTTTT. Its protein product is CASSSRTVEKLFF.

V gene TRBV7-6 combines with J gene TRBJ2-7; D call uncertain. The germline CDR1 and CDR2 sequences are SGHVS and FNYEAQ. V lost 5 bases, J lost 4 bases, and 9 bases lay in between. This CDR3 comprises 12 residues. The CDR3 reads CASSPGEYEQYF. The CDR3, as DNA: TGTGCCAGCAGCCCGGGCGAATACGAGCAGTACTTC.

CDR3 bases: TGTGCCTGGACTGTAGCCCCAGGGGCCGGGGGGACGCAGTATTTT. Its translation is CAWTVAPGAGGTQYF. V gene TRBV30 combines with J gene TRBJ2-3; D might be TRBD2 (7 bases). This CDR3 has 15 residues. CDR1 is GTSNPN and CDR2 is SVGIG in the germline V gene (reference sequence). The V gene lost 4 bases and the J gene lost 9 bases, with 23 bases spanning the gap.

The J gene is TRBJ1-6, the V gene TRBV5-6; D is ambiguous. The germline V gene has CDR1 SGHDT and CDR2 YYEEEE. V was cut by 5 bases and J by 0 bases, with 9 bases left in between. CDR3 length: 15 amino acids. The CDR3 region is CASSPRSSYNSPLHF. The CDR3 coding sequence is TGTGCCAGCAGTCCGAGGAGCTCCTATAATTCACCCCTCCACTTT.

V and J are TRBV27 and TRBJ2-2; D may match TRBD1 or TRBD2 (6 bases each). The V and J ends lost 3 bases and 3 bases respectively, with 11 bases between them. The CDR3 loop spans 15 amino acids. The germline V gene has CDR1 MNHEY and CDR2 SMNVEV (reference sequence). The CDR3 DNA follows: TGTGCCAGCAGTTTTAGGGGGGCAGACACCGGGGAGCTGTTTTTT. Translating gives CASSFRGADTGELFF.

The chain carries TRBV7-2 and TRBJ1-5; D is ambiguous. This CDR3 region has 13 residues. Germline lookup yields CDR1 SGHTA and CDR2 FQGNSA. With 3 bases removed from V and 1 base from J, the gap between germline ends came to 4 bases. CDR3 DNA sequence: TGTGCCAGCAGCTTGAGCAGCAATCAGCCCCAGCATTTT. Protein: CASSLSSNQPQHF. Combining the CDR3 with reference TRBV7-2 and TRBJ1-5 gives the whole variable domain GAGVSQSPSNKVTEKGKDVELRCDPISGHTALYWYRQSLGQGLEFLIYFQGNSAPDKSGLPSDRFSAERTGGSVSTLTIQRTQQEDSAVYLCASSLSSNQPQHFGDGTRLSIL.

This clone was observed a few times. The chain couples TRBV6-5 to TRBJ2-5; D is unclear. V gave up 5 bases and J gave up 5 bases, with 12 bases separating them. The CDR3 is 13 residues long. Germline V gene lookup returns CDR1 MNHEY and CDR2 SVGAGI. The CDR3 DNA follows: TGTGCCAGCAGTACAGAGAAACTCGAGACCCAGTACTTC. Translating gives CASSTEKLETQYF.

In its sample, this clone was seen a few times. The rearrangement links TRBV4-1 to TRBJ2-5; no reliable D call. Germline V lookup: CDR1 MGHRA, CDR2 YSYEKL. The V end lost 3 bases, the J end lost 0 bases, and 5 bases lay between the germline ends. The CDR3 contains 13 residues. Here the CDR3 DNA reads TGCGCCAGCAGCCACACGTACCAAGAGACCCAGTACTTC. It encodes CASSHTYQETQYF.

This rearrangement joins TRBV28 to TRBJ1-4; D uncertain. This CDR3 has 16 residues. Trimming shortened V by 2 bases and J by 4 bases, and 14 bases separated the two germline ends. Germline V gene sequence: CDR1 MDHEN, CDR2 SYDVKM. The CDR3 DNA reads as TGTGCCAGCAGTTTAGGAGGAGAGAACAGTAATGAAAAACTGTTTTTT. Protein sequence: CASSLGGENSNEKLFF.

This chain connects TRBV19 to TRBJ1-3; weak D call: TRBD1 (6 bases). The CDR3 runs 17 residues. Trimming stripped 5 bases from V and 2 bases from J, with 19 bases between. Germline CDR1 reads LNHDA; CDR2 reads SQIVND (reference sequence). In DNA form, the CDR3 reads TGTGCCAGTAGTTCACCACGGGACATGAAGACTGGAAACACCATATATTTT. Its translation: CASSSPRDMKTGNTIYF.